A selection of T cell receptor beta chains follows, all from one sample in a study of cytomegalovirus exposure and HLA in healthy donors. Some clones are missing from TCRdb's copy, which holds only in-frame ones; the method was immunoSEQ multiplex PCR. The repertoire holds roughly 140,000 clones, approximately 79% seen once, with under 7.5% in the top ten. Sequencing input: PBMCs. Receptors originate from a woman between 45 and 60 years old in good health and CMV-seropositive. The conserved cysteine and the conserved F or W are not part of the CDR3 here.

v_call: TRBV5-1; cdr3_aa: ASSLVGGANEQF
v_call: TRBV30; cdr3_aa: AWSNPRTGRRPNTEAF
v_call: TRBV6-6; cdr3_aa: ASPRGGGSNTGELF
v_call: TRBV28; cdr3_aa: ASSATLGLY
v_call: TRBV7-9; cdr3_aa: SILDKNTEAF
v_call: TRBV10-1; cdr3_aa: ASSGVALTDTQY
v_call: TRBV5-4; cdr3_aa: ASSPRGGGGNEQF
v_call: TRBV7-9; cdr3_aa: ASSPLAFSFS
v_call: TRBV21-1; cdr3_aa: ASSTKRQGPSYEQY
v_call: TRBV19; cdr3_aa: ASSLTATNEKLF
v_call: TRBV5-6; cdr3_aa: ASSSVRDGIGGKNSPLH
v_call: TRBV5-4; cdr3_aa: ASSPPTGLGGYT
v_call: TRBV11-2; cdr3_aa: ASSRTWRGPVANVLT
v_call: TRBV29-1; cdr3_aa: SVQGGGNTIY
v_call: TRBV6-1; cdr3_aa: ASSPSTSGNTIY
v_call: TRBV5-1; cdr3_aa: ASSISLNTEAF
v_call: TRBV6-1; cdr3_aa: ASSGDRAGEQY
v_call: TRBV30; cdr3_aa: AWSRDRSSYEQY
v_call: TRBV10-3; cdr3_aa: AISEAVQETQY
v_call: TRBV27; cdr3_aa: ASSATQGGNQPQH
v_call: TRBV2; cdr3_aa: ASNKGGGTDTQY
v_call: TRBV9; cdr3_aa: ASSAAGVRIYT
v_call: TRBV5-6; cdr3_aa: ASSLEAGGYGYT
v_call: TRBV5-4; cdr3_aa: ASSVDSYEQY
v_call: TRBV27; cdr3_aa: ASSSLGSPNTEAF
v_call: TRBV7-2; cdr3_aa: ATTPSVPYNEQF
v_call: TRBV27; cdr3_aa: ASTGGTSYEQY
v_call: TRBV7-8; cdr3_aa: ASSPRFSYEQY
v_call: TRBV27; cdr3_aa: ASSLGAGDIQY
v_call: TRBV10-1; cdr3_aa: AGILVAKRGYEGYNEQF
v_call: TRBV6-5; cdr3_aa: ASGRVSGANVLT
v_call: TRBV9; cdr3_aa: ASSVGGDSPLH
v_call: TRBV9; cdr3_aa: ASSAPGGGGETQY
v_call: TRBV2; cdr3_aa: ASRDSLAGGMV
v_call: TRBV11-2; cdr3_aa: ASSLLSGNTIY
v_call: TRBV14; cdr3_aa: ASSQGLQPLH
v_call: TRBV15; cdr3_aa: ATSRGTGVDYEQY
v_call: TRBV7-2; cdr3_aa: ASSLGQGAVYEQY
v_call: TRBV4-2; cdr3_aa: ASSQDVAGVSGTQY
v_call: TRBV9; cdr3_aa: ASSVLSDTYEQY
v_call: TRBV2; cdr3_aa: ASSPYSYNEQF
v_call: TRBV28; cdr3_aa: ASRETIHSPLH
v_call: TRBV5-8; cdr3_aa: ASSLSPNTEAF
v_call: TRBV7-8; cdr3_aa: ASSLDLGAVGGYT
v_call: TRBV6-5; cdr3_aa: ASTKELNTEAF
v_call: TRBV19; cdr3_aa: ASSIGTGEFLNEQF
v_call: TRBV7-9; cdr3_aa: ASSFHDRSGSGSPLH
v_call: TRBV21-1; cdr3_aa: ASSSVSSGNTIY
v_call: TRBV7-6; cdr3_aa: ASSAKPSGEQY
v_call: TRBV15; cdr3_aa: ATSNPSGGYNEQF
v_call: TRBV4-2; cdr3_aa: ASSQGRGQGGSYT
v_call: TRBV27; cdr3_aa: ASSSFDRTSYEQY
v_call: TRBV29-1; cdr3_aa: SVEIPKTGST
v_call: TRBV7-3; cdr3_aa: ASSLTADRRNTEAF
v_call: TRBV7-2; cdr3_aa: ATRQGGNTEAF
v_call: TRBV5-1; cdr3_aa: ASSLNTGELF
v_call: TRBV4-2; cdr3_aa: ASSQVAAAGNQPQH
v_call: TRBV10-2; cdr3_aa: ASSESWQGVRWNTEAF
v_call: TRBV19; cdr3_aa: ASSTYRGTGELF